Reported below is one T cell receptor (beta chain). As yet, its antigen is unknown. The CDR3 length is 16 residues. Losses at the gene ends were 0 bases for V and 1 base for J; bases not matched to a gene: 0. Germline assignment: CDR1 LNHNV and CDR2 YYDKDF (reference sequence). PCR primers comprised 60 Vbeta and 13 Jbeta primers. TCRdb's copy holds only in-frame clones and misses some; the assay was immunoSEQ multiplex PCR. The sample holds about 95,000 clones, approximately 70% seen once. This sample stems from a study of cytomegalovirus exposure and HLA in healthy donors. Whole-study context: A previous analysis identified more than 100 million unique TCR beta sequences derived from approximately 190 million T cells.

Study observations and caveats: Immune exposure was documented only through CMV serostatus. Analysis was performed later, and it showed HLA-associated TCR beta chains to be more clonally expanded than equally common others.

This chain joins TRBV15 and TRBJ2-7, with 13 bases aligning to TRBD2. This TCR was sampled from a man aged 55 to 70 in good health and CMV-seronegative. Sequences were obtained from PBMCs. The DNA of the CDR3 is TGTGCCACCAGCAGAGAGGGACTAGCGGGATCCTACGAGCAGTACTTC. Translating it yields CATSREGLAGSYEQYF.